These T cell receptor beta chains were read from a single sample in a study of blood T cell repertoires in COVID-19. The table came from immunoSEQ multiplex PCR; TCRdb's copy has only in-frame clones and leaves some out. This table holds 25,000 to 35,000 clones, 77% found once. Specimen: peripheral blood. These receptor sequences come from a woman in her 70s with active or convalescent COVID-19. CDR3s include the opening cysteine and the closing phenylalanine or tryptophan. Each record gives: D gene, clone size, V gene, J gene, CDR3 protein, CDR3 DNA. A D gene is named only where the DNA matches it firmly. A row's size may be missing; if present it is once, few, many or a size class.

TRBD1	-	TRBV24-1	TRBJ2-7	CATSDRTGGISEQYF	TGTGCCACCAGTGATAGGACAGGGGGGATAAGCGAGCAGTACTTC
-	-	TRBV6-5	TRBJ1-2	CASRLGLPNYGYTF	TGTGCCAGCAGGTTAGGACTGCCGAACTATGGCTACACCTTC
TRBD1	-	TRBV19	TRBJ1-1	CASSQRTGPTEAFF	TGTGCCAGTAGTCAACGGACAGGCCCCACTGAAGCTTTCTTT
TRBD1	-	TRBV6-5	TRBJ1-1	CASSSGQAAEAFF	TGTGCCAGCAGTTCAGGACAGGCTGCTGAAGCTTTCTTT
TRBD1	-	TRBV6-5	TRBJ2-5	CASSSGTAQETQYF	TGTGCCAGCAGTTCTGGGACAGCCCAGGAGACCCAGTACTTC
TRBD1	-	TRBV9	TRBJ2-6	CASSTRPQGVRSGANVLTF	TGTGCCAGCAGCACCCGACCACAGGGGGTGCGCTCTGGGGCCAACGTCCTGACTTTC
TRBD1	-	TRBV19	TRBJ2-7	CASSVTGEVNEQYF	TGTGCCAGTAGTGTAACAGGGGAAGTGAACGAGCAGTACTTC
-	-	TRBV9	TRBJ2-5	CASSVGRSQGETQYF	TGTGCCAGCAGCGTAGGGCGTAGCCAGGGAGAGACCCAGTACTTC
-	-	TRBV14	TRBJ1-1	CASSQGRGEAFF	TGTGCCAGCAGCCAAGGGCGGGGGGAAGCTTTCTTT
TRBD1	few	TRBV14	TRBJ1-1	CASSPLLDRGTAFF	TGTGCCAGCAGCCCGCTTCTAGACAGGGGAACAGCTTTCTTT
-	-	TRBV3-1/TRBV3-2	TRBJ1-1	CASTPTPMNTEAFF	TGTGCCAGCACCCCGACACCTATGAACACTGAAGCTTTCTTT
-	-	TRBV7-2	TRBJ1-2	CASSFNLQAGGYTF	TGTGCCAGCAGCTTTAATCTCCAGGCTGGCGGCTACACCTTC
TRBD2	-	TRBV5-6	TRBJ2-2	CASSLSLAGATGELFF	TGTGCCAGCAGCTTGTCTCTAGCGGGGGCCACCGGGGAGCTGTTTTTT
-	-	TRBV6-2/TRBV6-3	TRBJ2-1	CASSSGVEQFF	TGTGCCAGCAGTTCCGGAGTGGAGCAGTTCTTC
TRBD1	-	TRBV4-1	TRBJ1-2	CASSQGTGDGYTF	TGCGCCAGCAGCCAAGGGACAGGGGATGGCTACACCTTC
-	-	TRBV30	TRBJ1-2	CAWKSLGVDYGYTF	TGTGCCTGGAAATCTTTAGGGGTGGACTATGGCTACACCTTC
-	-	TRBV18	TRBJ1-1	CASSPVAGPDRQAFF	TGTGCCAGCTCACCGGTGGCAGGCCCTGACAGGCAAGCTTTCTTT
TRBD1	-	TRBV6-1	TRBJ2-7	CASSEASRGFDEQYF	TGTGCCAGCAGTGAAGCATCCAGGGGGTTTGACGAGCAGTACTTC
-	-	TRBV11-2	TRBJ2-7	CASSLVGSESYEQYF	TGTGCCAGCAGCTTAGTGGGTAGCGAGTCCTACGAGCAGTACTTC
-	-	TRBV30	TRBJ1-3	CAWSASSGNTIYF	TGTGCCTGGAGTGCGAGCTCTGGAAACACCATATATTTT
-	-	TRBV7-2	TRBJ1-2	CASSPRRANHYGYTF	TGTGCCAGCAGCCCACGCAGGGCGAATCACTATGGCTACACCTTC
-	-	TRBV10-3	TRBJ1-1	CAISKTVNTEAFF	TGTGCCATCAGCAAGACTGTGAACACTGAAGCTTTCTTT
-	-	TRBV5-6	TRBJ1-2	CASSLVASGWYGYTF	TGTGCCAGCAGCTTGGTAGCTTCCGGGTGGTATGGCTACACCTTC
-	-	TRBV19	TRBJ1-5	CASSANRDQPQHF	TGTGCCAGTAGTGCTAACAGAGATCAGCCCCAGCATTTT
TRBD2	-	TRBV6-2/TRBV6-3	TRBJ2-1	CASSTGTSGGKVLSSYNEQFF	TGTGCCAGCAGCACCGGGACTAGCGGGGGGAAGGTCCTTAGCTCCTACAATGAGCAGTTCTTC
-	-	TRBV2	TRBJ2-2	CASKLNSGRNTGELFF	TGTGCCAGCAAGCTCAATAGCGGACGAAACACCGGGGAGCTGTTTTTT
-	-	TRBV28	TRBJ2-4	CASSLSERSLIPAKNIQYF	TGTGCCAGCAGTTTATCGGAGAGGTCCCTGATTCCTGCCAAAAACATTCAGTACTTC
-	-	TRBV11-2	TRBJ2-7	CASSPGRGRGSYEQYF	TGTGCCAGCAGCCCTGGGCGAGGGCGAGGCTCCTACGAGCAGTACTTC
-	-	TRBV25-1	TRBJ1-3	CASTERGNTIYF	TGTGCCAGCACCGAACGGGGAAACACCATATATTTT
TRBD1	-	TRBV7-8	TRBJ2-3	CASSRSTGLGTDTQYF	TGTGCCAGCAGCCGATCGACAGGGCTGGGCACAGATACGCAGTATTTT
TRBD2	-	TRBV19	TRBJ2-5	CASSDSGSERETQYF	TGTGCCAGTAGCGATAGCGGGAGTGAACGAGAGACCCAGTACTTC
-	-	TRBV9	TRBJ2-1	CASSRAAWNEQFF	TGTGCCAGCAGCCGAGCGGCGTGGAATGAGCAGTTCTTC
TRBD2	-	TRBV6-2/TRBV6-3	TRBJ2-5	CASSPAGGPLKTQYF	TGTGCCAGCAGTCCAGCGGGAGGGCCTTTGAAGACCCAGTACTTC
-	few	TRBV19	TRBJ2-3	CASSILSSSTDTQYF	TGTGCCAGTAGTATACTCTCGAGTAGCACAGATACGCAGTATTTT
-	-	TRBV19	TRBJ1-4	CASSNPRGATNEKLFF	TGTGCCAGTAGTAACCCCCGCGGAGCAACTAATGAAAAACTGTTTTTT
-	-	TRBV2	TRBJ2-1	CASSERGVYNEQFF	TGTGCCAGCAGTGAGCGGGGAGTATACAATGAGCAGTTCTTC
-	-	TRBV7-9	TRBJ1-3	CASSSGVSFAGNTIYF	TGTGCCAGCAGCTCAGGGGTCAGCTTTGCTGGAAACACCATATATTTT
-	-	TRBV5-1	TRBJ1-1	CASRGAVNTEAFF	TGCGCCAGCAGGGGGGCCGTGAACACTGAAGCTTTCTTT
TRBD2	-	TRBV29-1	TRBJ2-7	CSVRRASGGSYEQYF	TGCAGCGTCCGACGGGCTAGCGGGGGATCCTACGAGCAGTACTTC
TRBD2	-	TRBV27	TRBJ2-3	CASTLRGGTDTQYF	TGTGCCAGCACCCTGCGGGGGGGCACAGATACGCAGTATTTT
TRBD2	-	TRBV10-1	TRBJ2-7	CAQTSGGPSTSSYEQYF	TGCGCCCAGACCAGCGGGGGTCCCTCTACCAGCTCCTACGAGCAGTACTTC
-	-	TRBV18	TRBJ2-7	CASSPKDRSYEQYF	TGTGCCAGCTCACCAAAAGACAGATCCTACGAGCAGTACTTC
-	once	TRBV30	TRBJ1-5	CAWSVAYQPQHF	TGTGCCTGGAGCGTGGCTTATCAGCCCCAGCATTTT
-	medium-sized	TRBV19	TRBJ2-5	CASGRGAGETQYF	TGTGCCAGTGGGCGGGGTGCGGGGGAGACCCAGTACTTC
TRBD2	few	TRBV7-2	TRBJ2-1	CASAQRTSGYNEQFF	TGTGCCAGCGCCCAACGGACTAGCGGATACAATGAGCAGTTCTTC
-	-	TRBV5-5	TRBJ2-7	CASSLSPGFEQYF	TGTGCCAGCAGCTTGAGCCCAGGCTTCGAGCAGTACTTC
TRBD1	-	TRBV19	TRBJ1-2	CASSIIAAGGNGSYGYTF	TGTGCCAGTAGTATTATCGCGGCAGGGGGCAATGGAAGCTATGGCTACACCTTC
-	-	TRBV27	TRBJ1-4	CASSTSGINEKLFF	TGTGCCAGCAGTACTTCAGGGATTAATGAAAAACTGTTTTTT
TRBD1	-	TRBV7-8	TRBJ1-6	CASSLAYRGSSYNSPLHF	TGTGCCAGCAGCTTAGCGTACAGGGGAAGCTCCTATAATTCACCCCTCCACTTT
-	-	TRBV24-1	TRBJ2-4	CATSDRTSGDKNIQYF	TGTGCCACCAGTGATAGGACTTCGGGCGACAAAAACATTCAGTACTTC
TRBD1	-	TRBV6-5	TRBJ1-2	CASSTGGRAFGYTF	TGTGCCAGCAGTACAGGGGGCAGGGCGTTTGGCTACACCTTC